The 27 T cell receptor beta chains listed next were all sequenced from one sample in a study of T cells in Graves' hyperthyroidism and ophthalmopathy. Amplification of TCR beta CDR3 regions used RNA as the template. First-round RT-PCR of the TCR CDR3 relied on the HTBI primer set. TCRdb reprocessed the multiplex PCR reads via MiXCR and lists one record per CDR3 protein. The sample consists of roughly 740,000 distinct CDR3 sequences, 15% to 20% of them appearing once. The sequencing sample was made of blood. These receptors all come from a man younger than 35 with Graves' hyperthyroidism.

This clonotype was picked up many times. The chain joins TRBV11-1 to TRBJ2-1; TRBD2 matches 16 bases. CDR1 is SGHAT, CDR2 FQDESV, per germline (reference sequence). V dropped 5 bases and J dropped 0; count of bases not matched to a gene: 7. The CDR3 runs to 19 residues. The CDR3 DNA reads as TGTGCCAGCAGCCGGGGGACTAGCGGGAGGGCCAGCTCCTACAATGAGCAGTTCTTC. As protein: CASSRGTSGRASSYNEQFF.

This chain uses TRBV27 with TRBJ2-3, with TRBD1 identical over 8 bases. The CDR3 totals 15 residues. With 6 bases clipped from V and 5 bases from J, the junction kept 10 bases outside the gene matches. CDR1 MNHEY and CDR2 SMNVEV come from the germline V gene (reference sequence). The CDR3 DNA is TGTGCCAGCAGCAAGGACAGGGTTGGAGGAGATACGCAGTATTTT. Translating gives CASSKDRVGGDTQYF.

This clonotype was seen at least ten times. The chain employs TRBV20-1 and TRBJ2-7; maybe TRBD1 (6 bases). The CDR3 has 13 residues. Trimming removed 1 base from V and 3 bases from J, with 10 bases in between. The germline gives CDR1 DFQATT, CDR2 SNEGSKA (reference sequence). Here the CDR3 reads CSARGTENYEQYF. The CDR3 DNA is TGCAGTGCTAGAGGGACAGAGAACTACGAGCAGTACTTC.

CDR3 region: CASSQGRGYSPLHF. The CDR3 DNA reads as TGTGCCAGCAGTCAAGGGAGGGGTTATTCACCCCTCCACTTT. The chain carries TRBV28 and TRBJ1-6; D possibly corresponds to TRBD1 (5 bases). V was shortened by 5 bases and J by 8 bases, with 13 bases between the two germline ends. Germline assignment: CDR1 MDHEN and CDR2 SYDVKM. The CDR3 runs 14 residues.

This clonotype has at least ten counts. As DNA, the CDR3 is TGTGCCAGCAGCTGGGAGCCGGGAAACTACGAGCAGTACTTC. Residues: CASSWEPGNYEQYF. The chain is built from TRBV7-2 and TRBJ2-7, with a weak D call TRBD2 (5 bases). V gave up 4 bases and J gave up 3 bases, with 13 bases separating them. This CDR3 spans 14 amino acids. Germline V CDR1 and CDR2: SGHTA, FQGNSA.

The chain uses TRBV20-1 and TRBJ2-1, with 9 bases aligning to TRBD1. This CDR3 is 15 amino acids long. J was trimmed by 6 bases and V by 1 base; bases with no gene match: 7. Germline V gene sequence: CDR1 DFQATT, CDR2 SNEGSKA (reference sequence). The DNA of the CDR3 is TGCAGTGCTAGAGTCCCGGGACAGGGATTCAATGAGCAGTTCTTC. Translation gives CSARVPGQGFNEQFF.

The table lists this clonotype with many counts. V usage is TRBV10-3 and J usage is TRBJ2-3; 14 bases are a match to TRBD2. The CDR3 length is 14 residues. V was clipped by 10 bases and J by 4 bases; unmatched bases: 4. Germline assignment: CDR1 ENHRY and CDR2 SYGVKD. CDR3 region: CATTSGREADTQYF. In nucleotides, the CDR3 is TGTGCCACGACTAGCGGGAGGGAGGCAGATACGCAGTATTTT.

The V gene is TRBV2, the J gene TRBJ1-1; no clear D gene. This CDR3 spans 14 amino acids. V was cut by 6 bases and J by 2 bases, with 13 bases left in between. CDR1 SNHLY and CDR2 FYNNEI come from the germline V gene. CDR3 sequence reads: CASRLSTSNTEAFF. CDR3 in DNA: TGTGCCAGCAGGTTATCTACTTCCAACACTGAAGCTTTCTTT.

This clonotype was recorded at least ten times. CDR3 sequence reads: CASRHRTRNEQFF. For the CDR3, the DNA is TGTGCCAGCAGACACCGCACGAGGAATGAGCAGTTCTTC. This chain joins TRBV6-2 or TRBV6-3 and TRBJ2-1; D gene unclear. This CDR3 region has 13 residues. The V gene's germline CDR1 is MNHEY and CDR2 SVGEGT. V was trimmed by 6 bases and J by 7 bases, leaving 13 bases between them.

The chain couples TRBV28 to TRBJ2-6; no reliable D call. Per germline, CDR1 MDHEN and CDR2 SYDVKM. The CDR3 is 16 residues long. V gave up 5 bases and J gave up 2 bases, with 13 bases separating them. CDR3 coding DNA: TGTGCCAGCAGTCCCCTCGGTAGCCCTGGGGCCAACGTCCTGACTTTC. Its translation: CASSPLGSPGANVLTF. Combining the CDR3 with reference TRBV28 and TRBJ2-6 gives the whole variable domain DVKVTQSSRYLVKRTGEKVFLECVQDMDHENMFWYRQDPGLGLRLIYFSYDVKMKEKGDIPEGYSVSREKKERFSLILESASTNQTSMYLCASSPLGSPGANVLTFGAGSRLTVL.

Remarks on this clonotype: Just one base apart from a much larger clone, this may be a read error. The CDR3 region is CAGSQSGALEAFF. The CDR3 nucleotides are TGTGCCGGCAGCCAATCAGGGGCACTTGAAGCTTTCTTT. V usage is TRBV3-1 and J usage is TRBJ1-1; a possible D gene is TRBD1 (6 bases). Germline loops: CDR1 LGHDT, CDR2 YNNKEL (reference sequence). The CDR3 loop spans 13 amino acids.

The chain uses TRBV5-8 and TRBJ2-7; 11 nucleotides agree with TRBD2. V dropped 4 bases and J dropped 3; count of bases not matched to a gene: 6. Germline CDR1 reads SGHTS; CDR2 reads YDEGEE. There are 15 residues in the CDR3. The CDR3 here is CASSVGLAAHYEQYF. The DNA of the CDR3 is TGTGCCAGCAGCGTGGGACTAGCGGCACACTACGAGCAGTACTTC.

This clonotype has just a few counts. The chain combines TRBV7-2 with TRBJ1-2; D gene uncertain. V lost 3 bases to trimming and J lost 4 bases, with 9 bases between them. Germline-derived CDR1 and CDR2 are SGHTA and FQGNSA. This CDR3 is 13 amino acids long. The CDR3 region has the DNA TGTGCCAGCAGCTTTGACGGACGCTATGGCTACACCTTC. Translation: CASSFDGRYGYTF.

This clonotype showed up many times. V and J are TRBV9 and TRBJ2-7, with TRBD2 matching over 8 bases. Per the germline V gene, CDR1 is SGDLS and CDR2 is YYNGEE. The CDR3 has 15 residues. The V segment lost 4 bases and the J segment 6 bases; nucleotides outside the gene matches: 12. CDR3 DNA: TGTGCCAGCAGCCCCCAGACTAGCGCCCTCAGCGAGCAGTACTTC. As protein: CASSPQTSALSEQYF.

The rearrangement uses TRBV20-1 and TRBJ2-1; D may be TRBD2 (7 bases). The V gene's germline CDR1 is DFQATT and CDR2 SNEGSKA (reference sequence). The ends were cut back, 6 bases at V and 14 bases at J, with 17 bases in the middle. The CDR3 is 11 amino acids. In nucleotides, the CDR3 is TGCAGTGCGGGGAGGGGGGGAAAGGAGTTCTTC. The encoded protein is CSAGRGGKEFF.

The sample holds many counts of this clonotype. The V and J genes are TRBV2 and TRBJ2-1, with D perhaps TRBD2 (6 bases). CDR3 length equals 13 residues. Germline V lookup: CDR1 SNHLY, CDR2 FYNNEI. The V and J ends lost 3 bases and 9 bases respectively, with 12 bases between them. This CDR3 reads CASSERGLGEQFF. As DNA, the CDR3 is TGTGCCAGCAGTGAGCGGGGCCTCGGTGAGCAGTTCTTC.

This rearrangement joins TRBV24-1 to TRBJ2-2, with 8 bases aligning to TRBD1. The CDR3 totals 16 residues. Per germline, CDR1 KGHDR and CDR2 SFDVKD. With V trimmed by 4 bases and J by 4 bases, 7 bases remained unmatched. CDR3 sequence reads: CATSDPGQGSTGELFF. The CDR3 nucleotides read TGTGCCACCAGTGACCCCGGACAGGGTAGCACCGGGGAGCTGTTTTTT.

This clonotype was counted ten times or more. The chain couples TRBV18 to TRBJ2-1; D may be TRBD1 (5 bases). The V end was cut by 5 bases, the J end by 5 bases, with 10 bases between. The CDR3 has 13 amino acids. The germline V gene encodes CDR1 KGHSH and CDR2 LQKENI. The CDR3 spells CASSSTTDNEQFF. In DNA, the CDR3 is TGTGCCAGCTCATCGACGACAGACAATGAGCAGTTCTTC. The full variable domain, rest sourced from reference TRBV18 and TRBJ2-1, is NAGVMQNPRHLVRRRGQEARLRCSPMKGHSHVYWYRQLPEEGLKFMVYLQKENIIDESGMPKERFSAEFPKEGPSILRIQQVVRGDSAAYFCASSSTTDNEQFFGPGTRLTVL.

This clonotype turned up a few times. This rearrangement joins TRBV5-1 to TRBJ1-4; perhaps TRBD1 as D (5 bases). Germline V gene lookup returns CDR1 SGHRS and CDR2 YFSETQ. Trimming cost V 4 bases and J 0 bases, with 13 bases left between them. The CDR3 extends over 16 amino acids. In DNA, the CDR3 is TGCGCCAGCAGCCGGCGGCGGGGGGCAACTAATGAAAAACTGTTTTTT. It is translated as CASSRRRGATNEKLFF. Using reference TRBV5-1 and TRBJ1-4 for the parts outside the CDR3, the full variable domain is KAGVTQTPRYLIKTRGQQVTLSCSPISGHRSVSWYQQTPGQGLQFLFEYFSETQRNKGNFPGRFSGRQFSNSRSEMNVSTLELGDSALYLCASSRRRGATNEKLFFGSGTQLSVL.

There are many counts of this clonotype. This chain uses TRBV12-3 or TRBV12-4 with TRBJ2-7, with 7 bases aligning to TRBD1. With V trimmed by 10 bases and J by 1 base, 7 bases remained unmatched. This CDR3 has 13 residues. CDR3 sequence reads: CATRTGASYEQYF. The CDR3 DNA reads TGTGCCACCCGAACAGGGGCGTCCTACGAGCAGTACTTC.

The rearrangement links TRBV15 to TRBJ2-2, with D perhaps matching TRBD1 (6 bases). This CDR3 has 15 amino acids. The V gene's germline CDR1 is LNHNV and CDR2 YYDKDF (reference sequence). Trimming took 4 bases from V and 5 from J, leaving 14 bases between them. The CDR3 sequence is CATSTEEGGTGELFF. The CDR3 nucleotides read TGTGCCACCAGCACCGAAGAAGGGGGTACCGGGGAGCTGTTTTTT.

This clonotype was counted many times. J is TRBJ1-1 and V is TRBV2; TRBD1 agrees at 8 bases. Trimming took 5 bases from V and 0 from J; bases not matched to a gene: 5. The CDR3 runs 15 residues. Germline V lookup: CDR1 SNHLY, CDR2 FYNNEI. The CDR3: CASSLAGGMNTEAFF. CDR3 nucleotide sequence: TGTGCCAGCAGTCTGGCAGGGGGCATGAACACTGAAGCTTTCTTT. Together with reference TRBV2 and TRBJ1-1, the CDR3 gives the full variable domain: EPEVTQTPSHQVTQMGQEVILRCVPISNHLYFYWYRQILGQKVEFLVSFYNNEISEKSEIFDDQFSVERPDGSNFTLKIRSTKLEDSAMYFCASSLAGGMNTEAFFGQGTRLTVV.

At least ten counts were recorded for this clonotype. The CDR3 sequence: CASSEASGGARNYGYTF. The CDR3 DNA follows: TGTGCCAGCAGTGAAGCCTCGGGGGGGGCGCGCAACTATGGCTACACCTTC. The chain links TRBV2 to TRBJ1-2, with D possibly being TRBD1 (6 bases). The germline V gene encodes CDR1 SNHLY and CDR2 FYNNEI. The germline V and J ends were trimmed by 0 bases and 2 bases, with 16 bases remaining between them. CDR3 length: 17 residues.

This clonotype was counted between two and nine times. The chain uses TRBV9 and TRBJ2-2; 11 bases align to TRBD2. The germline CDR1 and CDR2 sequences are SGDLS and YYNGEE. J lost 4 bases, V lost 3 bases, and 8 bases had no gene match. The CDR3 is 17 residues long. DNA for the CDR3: TGTGCCAGCAGCGCGTCACTAGCGGGAGCGCTCACCGGGGAGCTGTTTTTT. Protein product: CASSASLAGALTGELFF.

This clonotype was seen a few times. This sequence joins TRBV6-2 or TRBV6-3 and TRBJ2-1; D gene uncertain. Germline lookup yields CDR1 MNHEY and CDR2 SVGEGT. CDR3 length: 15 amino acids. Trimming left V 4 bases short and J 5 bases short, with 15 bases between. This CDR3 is CASSWAVSLDNEQFF. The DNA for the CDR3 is TGTGCCAGCAGTTGGGCCGTATCTCTGGACAATGAGCAGTTCTTC.

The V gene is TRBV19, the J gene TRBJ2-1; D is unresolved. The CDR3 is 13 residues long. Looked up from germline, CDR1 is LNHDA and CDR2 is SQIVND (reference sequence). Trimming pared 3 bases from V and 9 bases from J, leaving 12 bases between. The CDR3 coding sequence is TGTGCCAGTAGTATCACGGACCCCGGTGAGCAGTTCTTC. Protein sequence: CASSITDPGEQFF.

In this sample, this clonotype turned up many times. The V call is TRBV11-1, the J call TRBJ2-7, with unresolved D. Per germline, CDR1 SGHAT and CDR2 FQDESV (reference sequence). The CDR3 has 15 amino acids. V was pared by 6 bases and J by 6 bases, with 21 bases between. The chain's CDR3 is CASSKMGGPPGEQYF. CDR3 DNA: TGTGCCAGCAGTAAGATGGGCGGACCTCCCGGCGAGCAGTACTTC.